The 27 T cell receptor beta chains below all came from one sample that was sequenced in a study of blood T cell repertoires in COVID-19. The method was immunoSEQ multiplex PCR; TCRdb's version includes in-frame clones alone and lacks a portion of them. In the table there are 90,000 to 130,000 clones, 80% to 90% of which are singletons. The sample consisted of peripheral blood. The receptors come from a woman aged 60-70 years with acute or convalescent COVID-19.

This CDR3 is CASSLIGGNTEAFF. The CDR3 DNA is TGTGCCAGCAGTTTAATAGGGGGGAACACTGAAGCTTTCTTT. The chain links TRBV28 to TRBJ1-1; maybe TRBD1 (6 bases). V was shortened by 2 bases and J by 1 base, with 8 bases between the two germline ends. This CDR3 has 14 residues. The germline CDR1 and CDR2 sequences are MDHEN and SYDVKM.

Notes on this clone: This same CDR3 is encoded by further DNA sequences in the sample. The chain employs TRBV9 and TRBJ1-2, with D maybe TRBD1 (5 bases). The germline V and J ends were trimmed by 0 bases and 6 bases, with 9 bases remaining between them. The CDR3 has 13 amino acids. Germline V gene sequence: CDR1 SGDLS, CDR2 YYNGEE. CDR3 region: CASSVDGGDGYTF. CDR3 nucleotide sequence: TGTGCCAGCAGCGTAGACGGGGGGGATGGCTACACCTTC. The full variable domain, with the rest looked up from reference TRBV9 and TRBJ1-2, is DSGVTQTPKHLITATGQRVTLRCSPRSGDLSVYWYQQSLDQGLQFLIQYYNGEERAKGNILERFSAQQFPDLHSELNLSSLELGDSALYFCASSVDGGDGYTFGSGTRLTVV.

The chain recombines TRBV7-6 with TRBJ2-2; 7 nucleotides align to TRBD1. The CDR3 is 16 amino acids. The V and J ends lost 5 bases and 0 bases, in that order; junction bases with no gene match: 6. CDR1 and CDR2 from the germline V gene are SGHVS and FNYEAQ. CDR3 sequence: CASSVPTGSNTGELFF. DNA of the CDR3: TGTGCCAGCAGCGTTCCGACAGGGTCGAACACCGGGGAGCTGTTTTTT.

The chain is built from TRBV2 and TRBJ2-1, with TRBD1 matching 10 bases. Germline CDR1 and CDR2: SNHLY and FYNNEI. This CDR3 contains 15 residues. J was trimmed by 8 bases and V by 1 base; bases with no gene match: 5. The DNA for the CDR3 is TGTGCCAGCAGTGAAGACGCAGGGACAGGGGATGAGCAGTTCTTC. Translating gives CASSEDAGTGDEQFF.

This chain links TRBV5-1 with TRBJ2-2; 7 nucleotides line up with TRBD1. The J segment lost 1 base and the V segment lost 4 bases, leaving 10 bases of the junction unmatched. Germline lookup yields CDR1 SGHRS and CDR2 YFSETQ. The CDR3 has 17 amino acids. The CDR3 sequence: CASSPGPGQKNTGELFF. CDR3 nucleotides: TGCGCCAGCAGCCCGGGACCGGGACAGAAGAACACCGGGGAGCTGTTTTTT.

The J gene is TRBJ1-1, the V gene TRBV4-3; possibly TRBD1 for D (6 bases). The CDR3 is 16 amino acids. The germline CDR1 and CDR2 sequences are LGHNA and YSLEER. Between the trimmed V and J ends, which lost 1 base and 4 bases, there was a span of 16 bases. The CDR3 loop reads CASSQGPRQAGTEAFF. DNA for the CDR3: TGCGCCAGCAGCCAAGGCCCCCGACAGGCGGGCACTGAAGCTTTCTTT.

The V and J genes are TRBV5-1 and TRBJ1-4; maybe TRBD1 (5 bases). The CDR3 totals 14 residues. Germline-derived CDR1 and CDR2 are SGHRS and YFSETQ. V gave up 4 bases and J gave up 11 bases, with 18 bases separating them. The CDR3, as DNA: TGCGCCAGCAGCCCGGGGGTCGGGGACGGGAAACTGTTTTTT. Translated: CASSPGVGDGKLFF.

The CDR3 region has the DNA TGTGCCAGCAGCTCTCCGGACAGCCTGGCCCTCTCCTACGAGCAGTACTTC. Its protein is CASSSPDSLALSYEQYF. The chain combines TRBV7-9 with TRBJ2-7; TRBD1 is a possible D gene (6 bases). The V gene's germline CDR1 is SEHNR and CDR2 FQNEAQ (reference sequence). CDR3 size: 17 residues. V lost 4 bases and J 0 bases, leaving 19 bases between the germline ends.

The chain uses TRBV6-6 and TRBJ2-5; perhaps TRBD2 as D (5 bases). The germline V and J ends were trimmed by 0 bases and 5 bases, with 16 bases remaining between them. From germline, CDR1 is MNHNY and CDR2 SVGAGI (reference sequence). This CDR3 is 16 amino acids long. The CDR3 DNA sequence: TGTGCCAGCAGTTACTCGATAGGGTCTAGCAAGGAGACCCAGTACTTC. Translated, it gives CASSYSIGSSKETQYF.

This clone appeared once. The chain combines TRBV12-3 or TRBV12-4 with TRBJ1-1, with no clear D. Trimming removed 5 bases at V and 9 bases at J, with 13 bases between. CDR3 size: 12 residues. The CDR3 sequence is CASSPTQVKAFF. DNA of the CDR3: TGTGCCAGCAGTCCCACTCAGGTAAAAGCTTTCTTT.

V usage is TRBV5-1 and J usage is TRBJ1-5; 9 positions match TRBD1. V was pared by 4 bases and J by 7 bases, with 6 bases of the junction left unmatched. CDR1 is SGHRS, CDR2 YFSETQ, per germline. The CDR3 is made up of 14 amino acids. This CDR3 reads CASSPGTGHQPQHF. CDR3 DNA sequence: TGCGCCAGCAGCCCGGGGACAGGGCACCAGCCCCAGCATTTT.

The J gene is TRBJ1-3, the V gene TRBV6-2 or TRBV6-3, with 10 bases identical to TRBD1. The germline V gene has CDR1 MNHEY and CDR2 SVGEGT. CDR3 length: 19 amino acids. V trimming: 2 bases; J trimming: 0 bases; junction bases outside the gene matches: 10. The CDR3 sequence is CASSYDRDRGPSSGNTIYF. The CDR3 DNA is TGTGCCAGCAGTTACGACCGGGACAGGGGACCTTCCTCTGGAAACACCATATATTTT.

The J gene is TRBJ2-3, the V gene TRBV12-3 or TRBV12-4, with D possibly matching TRBD1 (7 bases). V lost 5 bases and J 3 bases, leaving 9 bases between the germline ends. CDR3 length equals 13 residues. CDR3 sequence: CASSQGGTDTQYF. The DNA for the CDR3 is TGTGCCAGCAGTCAGGGGGGAACAGATACGCAGTATTTT.

V gene TRBV4-2 combines with J gene TRBJ1-2, with D hard to call. The CDR3 is made up of 14 amino acids. V was trimmed by 4 bases and J by 7 bases, leaving 16 bases between them. The germline V gene encodes CDR1 LGHNA and CDR2 YNFKEQ. This CDR3 is CASSPNKADSGYTF. CDR3 nucleotides: TGTGCCAGCAGCCCCAATAAGGCTGACTCTGGCTACACCTTC.

This clone was recorded once. The chain combines TRBV7-2 with TRBJ1-2; D is unresolved. This CDR3 comprises 13 residues. Looked up from germline, CDR1 is SGHTA and CDR2 is FQGNSA. V was clipped by 5 bases and J by 3 bases, with 10 bases between them. In DNA, the CDR3 is TGTGCCAGCAGCCCTCAGCAGGACTATGGCTACACCTTC. Protein sequence: CASSPQQDYGYTF.

The chain carries TRBV4-3 and TRBJ2-7, with 15 bases identical to TRBD2. The length of the CDR3 is 20 residues. CDR1 LGHNA and CDR2 YSLEER come from the germline V gene. V dropped 5 bases and J dropped 0; count of bases not matched to a gene: 14. CDR3 nucleotides: TGCGCCAGCAGCGTTTGTCCGGGACTAGCGGGGGGACAGCCCTCCTACGAGCAGTACTTC. This gives the protein CASSVCPGLAGGQPSYEQYF.

The rearrangement uses TRBV7-6 and TRBJ2-1, with TRBD1 matching 7 bases. The trim removed 4 bases at V and 5 bases at J, leaving 8 bases unmatched. Germline V lookup: CDR1 SGHVS, CDR2 FNYEAQ. The CDR3 covers 15 residues. The CDR3 coding sequence is TGTGCCAGCAGCTCACTACAGGGGTTCCACAATGAGCAGTTCTTC. The encoded protein is CASSSLQGFHNEQFF.

The V call is TRBV27, the J call TRBJ1-2; no clear D gene. V was cut by 2 bases and J by 8 bases, with 12 bases left in between. CDR3 size: 13 residues. From germline, CDR1 is MNHEY and CDR2 SMNVEV (reference sequence). The CDR3 DNA is TGTGCCAGCAGTTTAGAACCGGCAGGAGGCTACACCTTC. Protein product: CASSLEPAGGYTF.

The CDR3 DNA sequence: TGTGCCAGCAGCTCGCTTGGGAGAGGGAACACTGAAGCTTTCTTT. Protein sequence: CASSSLGRGNTEAFF. The J gene is TRBJ1-1, the V gene TRBV9; D gene unclear. V lost 4 bases to trimming and J lost 1 base, with 14 bases between them. The V gene's germline CDR1 is SGDLS and CDR2 YYNGEE. The CDR3 runs 15 residues.

The J gene is TRBJ2-2, the V gene TRBV2; 7 nucleotides agree with TRBD2. This CDR3 spans 15 amino acids. Trimming at V came to 3 bases and at J to 6 bases, leaving 7 bases not matched to a gene. Germline V gene sequence: CDR1 SNHLY, CDR2 FYNNEI. This chain's CDR3 is CASSDLRGDAGELFF. The DNA for the CDR3 is TGTGCCAGCAGTGACTTACGGGGGGATGCCGGGGAGCTGTTTTTT.

The genes are TRBV6-5 and TRBJ1-4; a possible D gene is TRBD1 (5 bases). The CDR3 sequence is 13 residues long. V was shortened by 2 bases and J by 7 bases, with 8 bases between the two germline ends. The V gene's germline CDR1 is MNHEY and CDR2 SVGAGI. The CDR3 loop is CASSYIQAEKLFF. In nucleotides, the CDR3 is TGTGCCAGCAGTTACATACAGGCTGAAAAACTGTTTTTT.

The V and J genes are TRBV19 and TRBJ1-2; D unresolved. Germline CDR1 LNHDA, CDR2 SQIVND (reference sequence). The CDR3 sequence is 15 residues long. V was trimmed by 3 bases and J by 3 bases, leaving 14 bases between them. CDR3 amino acids: CASSISYTQDYGYTF. The CDR3 DNA reads as TGTGCCAGTAGTATTTCTTACACGCAGGACTATGGCTACACCTTC.

CDR3 sequence: CASSLDGYGYTF. The CDR3 DNA reads as TGTGCCAGCAGCTTAGACGGTTATGGCTACACCTTC. V usage is TRBV7-9 and J usage is TRBJ1-2; D remains unclear. CDR3 length: 12 amino acids. CDR1 is SEHNR and CDR2 is FQNEAQ in the germline V gene (reference sequence). V was clipped by 1 base and J by 5 bases, with 5 bases between them.

The gene calls are TRBV30 and TRBJ2-5; TRBD1 is a possible D gene (7 bases). V dropped 3 bases and J dropped 4 bases, with 18 bases sitting between them. Germline-derived CDR1 and CDR2 are GTSNPN and SVGIG (reference sequence). The CDR3 runs 15 residues. The CDR3 sequence: CAWSPRGALGETQYF. The CDR3 region has the DNA TGTGCCTGGAGCCCCAGGGGGGCTCTAGGAGAGACCCAGTACTTC. The whole variable domain, remainder taken from reference TRBV30 and TRBJ2-5, is SQTIHQWPATLVQPVGSPLSLECTVEGTSNPNLYWYRQAAGRGLQLLFYSVGIGQISSEVPQNLSASRPQDRQFILSSKKLLLSDSGFYLCAWSPRGALGETQYFGPGTRLLVL.

V and J are TRBV11-2 and TRBJ1-2; the match to TRBD1 covers 9 bases. Germline V gives CDR1 SGHAT, CDR2 FQNNGV. CDR3 length equals 15 residues. The V gene end was trimmed by 5 bases and the J gene end by 6 bases; junction bases not matched to a gene: 10. The CDR3 spells CASSVGTGRRDGYTF. The CDR3 region has the DNA TGTGCCAGCAGCGTAGGGACAGGGCGAAGGGATGGCTACACCTTC.

The rearrangement uses TRBV5-1 and TRBJ2-3; maybe TRBD2 (6 bases). The CDR3 consists of 16 residues. The germline gives CDR1 SGHRS, CDR2 YFSETQ. Trimming shortened V by 0 bases and J by 0 bases, and 11 bases separated the two germline ends. CDR3 in amino acids: CASSLGRDLSTDTQYF. In DNA form, the CDR3 reads TGCGCCAGCAGCTTGGGGAGGGACCTTAGCACAGATACGCAGTATTTT.

This rearrangement joins TRBV5-8 to TRBJ1-1, with TRBD1 as a possible D gene (6 bases). Per germline, CDR1 SGHTS and CDR2 YDEGEE. V was cut by 4 bases and J by 3 bases, with 7 bases left in between. The CDR3 loop spans 12 amino acids. CDR3 sequence reads: CASSRQDTEAFF. The CDR3 DNA reads TGTGCCAGCAGCCGACAGGACACTGAAGCTTTCTTT.